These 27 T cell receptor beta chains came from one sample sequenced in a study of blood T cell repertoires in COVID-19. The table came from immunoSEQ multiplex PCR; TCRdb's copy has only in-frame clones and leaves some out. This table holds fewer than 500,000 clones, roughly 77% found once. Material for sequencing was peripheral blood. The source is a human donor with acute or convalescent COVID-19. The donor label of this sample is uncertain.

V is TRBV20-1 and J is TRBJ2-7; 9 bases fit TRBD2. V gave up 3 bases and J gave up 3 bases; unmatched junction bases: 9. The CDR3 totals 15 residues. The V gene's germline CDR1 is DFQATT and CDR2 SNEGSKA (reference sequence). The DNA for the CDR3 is TGCAGTGCTAGTATTTTACTAGCGGGTCGCTACGAGCAGTACTTC. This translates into CSASILLAGRYEQYF.

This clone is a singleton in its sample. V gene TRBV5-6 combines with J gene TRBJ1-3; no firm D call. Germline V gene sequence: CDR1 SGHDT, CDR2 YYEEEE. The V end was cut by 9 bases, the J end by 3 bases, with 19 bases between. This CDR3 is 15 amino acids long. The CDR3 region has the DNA TGTGCCACCTCTCCCGGCCCGGGGTTTGGAAACACCATATATTTT. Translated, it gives CATSPGPGFGNTIYF. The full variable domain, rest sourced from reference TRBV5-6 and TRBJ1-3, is DAGVTQSPTHLIKTRGQQVTLRCSPKSGHDTVSWYQQALGQGPQFIFQYYEEEERQRGNFPDRFSGHQFPNYSSELNVNALLLGDSALYLCATSPGPGFGNTIYFGEGSWLTVV.

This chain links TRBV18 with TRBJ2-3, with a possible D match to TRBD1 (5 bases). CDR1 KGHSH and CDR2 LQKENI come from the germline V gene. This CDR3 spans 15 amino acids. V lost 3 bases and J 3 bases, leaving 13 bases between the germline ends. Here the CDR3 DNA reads TGTGCCAGCTCACCTTGGCAGGGCAAAACAGATACGCAGTATTTT. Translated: CASSPWQGKTDTQYF. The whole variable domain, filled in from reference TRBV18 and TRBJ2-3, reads NAGVMQNPRHLVRRRGQEARLRCSPMKGHSHVYWYRQLPEEGLKFMVYLQKENIIDESGMPKERFSAEFPKEGPSILRIQQVVRGDSAAYFCASSPWQGKTDTQYFGPGTRLTVL.

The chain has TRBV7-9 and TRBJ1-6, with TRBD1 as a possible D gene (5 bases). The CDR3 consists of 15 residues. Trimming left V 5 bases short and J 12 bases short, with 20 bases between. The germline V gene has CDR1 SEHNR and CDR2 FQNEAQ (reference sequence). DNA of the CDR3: TGTGCCAGCAGCAAAACCGGGACGGCGGGAGAACCCCTCCACTTT. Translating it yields CASSKTGTAGEPLHF.

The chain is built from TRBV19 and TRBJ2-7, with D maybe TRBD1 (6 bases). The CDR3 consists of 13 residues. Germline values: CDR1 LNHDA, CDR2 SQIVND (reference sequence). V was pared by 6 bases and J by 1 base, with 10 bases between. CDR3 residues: CASRDSPSYEQYF. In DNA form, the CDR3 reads TGTGCCAGTAGGGACAGTCCGTCCTACGAGCAGTACTTC.

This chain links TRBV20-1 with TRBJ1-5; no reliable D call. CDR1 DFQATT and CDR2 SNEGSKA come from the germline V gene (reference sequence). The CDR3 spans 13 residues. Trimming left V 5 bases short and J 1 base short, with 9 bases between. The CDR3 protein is CSACDGSNQPQHF. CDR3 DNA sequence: TGCAGTGCTTGTGACGGGAGCAATCAGCCCCAGCATTTT.

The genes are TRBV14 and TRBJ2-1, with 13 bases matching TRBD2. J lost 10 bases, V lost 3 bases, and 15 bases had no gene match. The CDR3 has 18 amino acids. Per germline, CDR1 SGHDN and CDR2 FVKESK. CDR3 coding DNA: TGTGCCAGCAGCCAGGCCCTGGGACTAGCGGGAACGTCACCCGAGCAGTTCTTC. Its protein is CASSQALGLAGTSPEQFF.

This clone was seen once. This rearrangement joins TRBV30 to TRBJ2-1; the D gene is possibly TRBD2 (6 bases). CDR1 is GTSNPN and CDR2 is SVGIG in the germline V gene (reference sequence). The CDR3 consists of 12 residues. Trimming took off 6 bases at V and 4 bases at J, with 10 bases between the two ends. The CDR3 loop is CACQSGYNEQFF. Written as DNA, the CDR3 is TGTGCCTGCCAAAGCGGGTACAATGAGCAGTTCTTC.

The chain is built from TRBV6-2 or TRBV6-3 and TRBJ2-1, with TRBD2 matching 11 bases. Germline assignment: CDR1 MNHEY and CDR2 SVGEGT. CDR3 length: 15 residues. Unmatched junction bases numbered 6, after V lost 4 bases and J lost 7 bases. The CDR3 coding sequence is TGTGCCAGCAGTTTCGGACTAGCGGGTTCGAATGAGCAGTTCTTC. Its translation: CASSFGLAGSNEQFF.

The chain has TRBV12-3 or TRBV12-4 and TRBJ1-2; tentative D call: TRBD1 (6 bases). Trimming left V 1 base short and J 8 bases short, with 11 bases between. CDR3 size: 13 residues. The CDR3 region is CASSLVPGAGYTF. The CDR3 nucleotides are TGTGCCAGCAGTTTAGTGCCAGGGGCCGGCTACACCTTC.

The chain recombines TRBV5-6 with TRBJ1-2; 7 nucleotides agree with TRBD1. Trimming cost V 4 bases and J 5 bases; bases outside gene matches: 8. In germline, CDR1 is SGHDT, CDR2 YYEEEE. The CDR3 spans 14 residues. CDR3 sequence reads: CASSRYRGEYGYTF. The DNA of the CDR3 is TGTGCCAGCAGCCGCTACAGGGGAGAATATGGCTACACCTTC.

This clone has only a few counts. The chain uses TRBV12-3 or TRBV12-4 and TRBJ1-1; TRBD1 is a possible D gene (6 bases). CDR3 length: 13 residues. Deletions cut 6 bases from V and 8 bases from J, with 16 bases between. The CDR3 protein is CASRRDTWSEAFF. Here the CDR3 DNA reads TGTGCCAGCAGACGGGACACTTGGTCCGAAGCTTTCTTT.

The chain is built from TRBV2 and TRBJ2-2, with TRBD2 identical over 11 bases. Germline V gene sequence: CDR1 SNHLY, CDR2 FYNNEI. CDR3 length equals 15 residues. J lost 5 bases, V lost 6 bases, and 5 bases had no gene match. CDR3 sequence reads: CASRVLAGVTGELFF. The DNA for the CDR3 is TGTGCCAGCAGGGTACTAGCGGGGGTAACCGGGGAGCTGTTTTTT.

The CDR3 DNA reads as TGTGCCAGCAGTGAGGAGACCTCTTCGCCCCTGTTTTTT. Its protein is CASSEETSSPLFF. V usage is TRBV6-1 and J usage is TRBJ1-4; D remains ambiguous. The CDR3 spans 13 residues. Germline CDR1 and CDR2: MNHNS and SASEGT. V shed 3 bases and J shed 14 bases, with 16 bases lying between them.

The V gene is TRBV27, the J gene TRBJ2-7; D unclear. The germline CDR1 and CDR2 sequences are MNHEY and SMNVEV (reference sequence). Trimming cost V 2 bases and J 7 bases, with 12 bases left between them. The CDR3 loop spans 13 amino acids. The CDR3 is CASSLRVNEEQYF. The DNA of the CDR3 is TGTGCCAGCAGTTTACGAGTTAATGAGGAGCAGTACTTC.

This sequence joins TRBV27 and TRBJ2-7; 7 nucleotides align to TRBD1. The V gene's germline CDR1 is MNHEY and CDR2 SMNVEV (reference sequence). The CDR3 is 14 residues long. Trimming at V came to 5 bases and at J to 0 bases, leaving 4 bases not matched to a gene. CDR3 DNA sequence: TGTGCCAGCAGTACCGGGACAGTCTCCTACGAGCAGTACTTC. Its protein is CASSTGTVSYEQYF.

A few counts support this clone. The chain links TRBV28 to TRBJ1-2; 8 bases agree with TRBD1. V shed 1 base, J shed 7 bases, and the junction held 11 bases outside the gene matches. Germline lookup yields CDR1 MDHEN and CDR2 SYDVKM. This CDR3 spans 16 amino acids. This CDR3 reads CASSLSLQGARGGYTF. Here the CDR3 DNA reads TGTGCCAGCAGTTTATCGCTCCAGGGGGCGAGAGGTGGCTACACCTTC.

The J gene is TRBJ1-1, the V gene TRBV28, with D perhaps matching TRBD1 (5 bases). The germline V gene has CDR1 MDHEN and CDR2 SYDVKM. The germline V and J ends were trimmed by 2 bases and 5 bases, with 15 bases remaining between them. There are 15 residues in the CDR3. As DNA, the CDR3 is TGTGCCAGCAGTTTAAGTAGGGGCGGGAGAACTGAAGCTTTCTTT. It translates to CASSLSRGGRTEAFF.

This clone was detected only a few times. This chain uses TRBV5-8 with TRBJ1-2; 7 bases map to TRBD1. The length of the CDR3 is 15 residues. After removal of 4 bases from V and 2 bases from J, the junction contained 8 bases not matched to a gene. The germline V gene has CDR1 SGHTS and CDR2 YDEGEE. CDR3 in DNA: TGTGCCAGCAGCCCGGGACAGTTGCTCAACTATGGCTACACCTTC. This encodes CASSPGQLLNYGYTF. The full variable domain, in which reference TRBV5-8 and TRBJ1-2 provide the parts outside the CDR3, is EAGVTQSPTHLIKTRGQQATLRCSPISGHTSVYWYQQALGLGLQFLLWYDEGEERNRGNFPPRFSGRQFPNYSSELNVNALELEDSALYLCASSPGQLLNYGYTFGSGTRLTVV.

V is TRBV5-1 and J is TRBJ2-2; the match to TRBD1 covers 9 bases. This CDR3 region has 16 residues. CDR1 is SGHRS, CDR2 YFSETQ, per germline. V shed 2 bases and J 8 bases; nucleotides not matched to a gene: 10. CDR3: CASSLQGADISGELFF. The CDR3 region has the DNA TGCGCCAGCAGCTTACAGGGGGCCGATATTAGTGGGGAGCTGTTTTTT. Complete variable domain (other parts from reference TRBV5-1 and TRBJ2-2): KAGVTQTPRYLIKTRGQQVTLSCSPISGHRSVSWYQQTPGQGLQFLFEYFSETQRNKGNFPGRFSGRQFSNSRSEMNVSTLELGDSALYLCASSLQGADISGELFFGEGSRLTVL.

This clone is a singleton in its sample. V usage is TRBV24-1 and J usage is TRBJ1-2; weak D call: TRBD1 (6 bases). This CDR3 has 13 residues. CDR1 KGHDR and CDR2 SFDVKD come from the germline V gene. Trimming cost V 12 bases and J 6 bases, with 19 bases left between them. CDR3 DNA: TGTGCCTCTAGAAGGCACAGGGTTAATGGCTACACCTTC. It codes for CASRRHRVNGYTF.

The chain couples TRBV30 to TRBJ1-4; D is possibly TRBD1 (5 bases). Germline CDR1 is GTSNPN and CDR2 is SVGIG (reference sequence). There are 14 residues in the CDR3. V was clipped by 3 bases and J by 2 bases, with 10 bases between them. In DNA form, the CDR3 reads TGTGCCTGGAGATGGGGCCTTACTAATGAAAAACTGTTTTTT. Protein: CAWRWGLTNEKLFF.

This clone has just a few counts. The CDR3 here is CASSEEGGGNQPQHF. The DNA for the CDR3 is TGTGCCAGCAGTGAAGAGGGAGGGGGCAATCAGCCCCAGCATTTT. The chain is built from TRBV2 and TRBJ1-5; D perhaps matches TRBD1 (5 bases). The CDR3 is made up of 15 amino acids. Trimming stripped 1 base from V and 2 bases from J, with 9 bases between. Germline assignment: CDR1 SNHLY and CDR2 FYNNEI.

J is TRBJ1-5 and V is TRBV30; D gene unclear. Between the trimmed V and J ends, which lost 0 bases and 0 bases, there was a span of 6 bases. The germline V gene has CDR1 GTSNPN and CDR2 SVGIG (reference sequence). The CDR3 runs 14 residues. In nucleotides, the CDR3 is TGTGCCTGGAGTGTACTGCTTAGCAATCAGCCCCAGCATTTT. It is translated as CAWSVLLSNQPQHF.

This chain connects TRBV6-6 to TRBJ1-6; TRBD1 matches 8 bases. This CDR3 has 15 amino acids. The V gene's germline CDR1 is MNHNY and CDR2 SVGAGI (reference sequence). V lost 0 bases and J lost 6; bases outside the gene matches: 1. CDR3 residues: CASSYSQGGNSPLHF. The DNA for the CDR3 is TGTGCCAGCAGTTACTCACAGGGGGGTAATTCACCCCTCCACTTT.

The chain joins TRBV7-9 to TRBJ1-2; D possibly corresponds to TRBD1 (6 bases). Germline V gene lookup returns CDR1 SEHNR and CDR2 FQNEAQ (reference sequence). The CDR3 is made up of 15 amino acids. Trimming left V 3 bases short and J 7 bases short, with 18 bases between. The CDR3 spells CASSLDRRGFGGYTF. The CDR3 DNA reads TGTGCCAGCAGCTTGGACAGACGTGGATTTGGTGGCTACACCTTC.

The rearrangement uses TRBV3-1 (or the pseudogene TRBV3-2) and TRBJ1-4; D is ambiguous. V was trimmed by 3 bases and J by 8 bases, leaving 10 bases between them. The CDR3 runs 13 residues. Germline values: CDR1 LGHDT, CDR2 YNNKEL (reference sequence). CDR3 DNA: TGTGCCAGCAGCCACGATCCGGAGGAAAAACTGTTTTTT. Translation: CASSHDPEEKLFF.